The clone carrying this T cell receptor (beta chain) was seen a single time. The data were obtained in a study of T cells in localized non-small cell lung cancer. Some clones are missing from TCRdb's copy, which holds only in-frame ones; the method was immunoSEQ multiplex PCR. Among approximately 65,000 clones listed, roughly 80% were seen once. Trimming took 4 bases from V and 5 from J, leaving 15 bases between them. This CDR3 is built from 14 residues. Germline-derived CDR1 and CDR2 are LNHDA and SQIVND (reference sequence). This sequence joins TRBV19 and TRBJ2-7, with D uncertain. Material: PBMCs, obtained before any cancer treatment. The clonotype comes from a man between 40 and 75 years old with stage II lung adenocarcinoma. Here the CDR3 reads CASSTRPPRDEQYF. As DNA, the CDR3 is TGTGCCAGTAGTACCCGACCGCCCCGGGACGAGCAGTACTTC.